Listed below are T cell receptor beta chains from one sample, sequenced in a study of blood T cell repertoires in COVID-19. Clones were sequenced by immunoSEQ multiplex PCR, and TCRdb holds only the in-frame ones, with some missing. Among 310,000 or so clones, around 89% were seen once, and the ten largest hold 1.5% to 2%. The specimen was PBMCs or T cells enriched from blood (not recorded which). The receptor source for this set is a woman under 30 with acute COVID-19. The CDR3 runs from the conserved cysteine through the conserved F or W. D genes are given only for firm matches. Only part of the rows carry a size: once, few, many, or a class if the clone is expanded.

D: TRBD2; J: TRBJ2-7; size: few; V: TRBV5-8; DNA: TGTGCCAGCAGCCCGACTAGCGGAGGGACCTACGAGCAGTACTTC; CDR3: CASSPTSGGTYEQYF
D: TRBD2; J: TRBJ2-1; size: NA; V: TRBV27; DNA: TGTGCCAGCATGCCCGGGACTAGCGGGATCGATGAGCAGTTCTTC; CDR3: CASMPGTSGIDEQFF
D: TRBD2; J: TRBJ2-7; size: NA; V: TRBV5-1; DNA: TGCGCCAGCAGGTTTGAGACTAGCAGATCCTTAGAGCAGTACTTC; CDR3: CASRFETSRSLEQYF
D: NA; J: TRBJ1-5; size: NA; V: TRBV6-5; DNA: TGTGCCAGCAGTAGAGCGCCGGGTAGCAATCAGCCCCAGCATTTT; CDR3: CASSRAPGSNQPQHF
D: TRBD2; J: TRBJ2-1; size: NA; V: TRBV6-5; DNA: TGTGCCAGCAGCCGCAGCGGGGTCTCCTACAATGAGCAGTTCTTC; CDR3: CASSRSGVSYNEQFF
D: TRBD1; J: TRBJ1-1; size: few; V: TRBV5-1; DNA: TGCGCCAGCAGCTTGTTCAGGGGGCGGACTGAAGCTTTCTTT; CDR3: CASSLFRGRTEAFF
D: TRBD1; J: TRBJ2-3; size: NA; V: TRBV18; DNA: TGTGCCAGCTCAAGGACAGGGAGCACAGATACGCAGTATTTT; CDR3: CASSRTGSTDTQYF
D: NA; J: TRBJ2-1; size: once; V: TRBV19; DNA: TGTGCCAGTAGTGCGGAATACAATGAGCAGTTCTTC; CDR3: CASSAEYNEQFF
D: TRBD1; J: TRBJ1-6; size: NA; V: TRBV4-1; DNA: TGCGCCAGCAGCCAAGAACCCCCCCTGGGACAGGCCTCACCCCTCCACTTT; CDR3: CASSQEPPLGQASPLHF
D: TRBD2; J: TRBJ2-7; size: NA; V: TRBV7-2; DNA: TGTGCCAGCAGCTTAGGGAAGTTAGCGGGAGACCCCTACGAGCAGTACTTC; CDR3: CASSLGKLAGDPYEQYF
D: NA; J: TRBJ1-5; size: NA; V: TRBV6-1; DNA: TGTGCCAGCAGTGACAGGGACATTCAGCCCCAGCATTTT; CDR3: CASSDRDIQPQHF
D: TRBD2; J: TRBJ2-3; size: NA; V: TRBV4-3; DNA: TGCGCCAGCAGCCCAATGGGGACTAGCGGTTTATCTTATAGCACAGATACGCAGTATTTT; CDR3: CASSPMGTSGLSYSTDTQYF
D: TRBD2; J: TRBJ2-3; size: NA; V: TRBV27; DNA: TGTGCCAGCAGTTCGTCCCCTAGCGGGAGGGCAGGAGATACGCAGTATTTT; CDR3: CASSSSPSGRAGDTQYF
D: TRBD2; J: TRBJ2-1; size: NA; V: TRBV6-5; DNA: TGTGCCAGCAGTTCGGGACTAGCGGGAGTAAATGAGCAGTTCTTC; CDR3: CASSSGLAGVNEQFF
D: TRBD1; J: TRBJ2-7; size: NA; V: TRBV2; DNA: TGTGCCAGCAGGGACAGGGACCTCAACTACGAGCAGTACTTC; CDR3: CASRDRDLNYEQYF
D: NA; J: TRBJ1-2; size: NA; V: TRBV14; DNA: TGTGCCAGCAGCCAGGCGGGGGCCTACACCTTC; CDR3: CASSQAGAYTF
D: NA; J: TRBJ2-5; size: NA; V: TRBV5-4; DNA: TGTGCCAGCAGCTTTCCCCATCAAGAGACCCAGTACTTC; CDR3: CASSFPHQETQYF
D: TRBD2; J: TRBJ2-2; size: NA; V: TRBV13; DNA: TGTGCCAGCAGCTTAGTTTGGGGGACTAGCGGGAGACGGAACACCGGGGAGCTGTTTTTT; CDR3: CASSLVWGTSGRRNTGELFF
D: TRBD2; J: TRBJ2-7; size: NA; V: TRBV7-2; DNA: TGTGCCAGCAGGCCCCCCAGCGGGACCTACGAGCAGTACTTC; CDR3: CASRPPSGTYEQYF
D: TRBD2; J: TRBJ2-1; size: NA; V: TRBV5-1; DNA: TGCGCCAGCAGACTAGCTCCGGGACTAGCGGGAAGGGAGCAGTTCTTC; CDR3: CASRLAPGLAGREQFF
D: TRBD1; J: TRBJ1-2; size: NA; V: TRBV6-6; DNA: TGTGCCAGCAGTGCCCAGGGGGCTGGCTACACCTTC; CDR3: CASSAQGAGYTF
D: NA; J: TRBJ1-1; size: few; V: TRBV7-9; DNA: TGTGCCAGCAGCACGCCCTTACGGACAGTCATGAACACTGAAGCTTTCTTT; CDR3: CASSTPLRTVMNTEAFF
D: TRBD2; J: TRBJ2-7; size: NA; V: TRBV7-9; DNA: TGTGCCAGCAGCCCGGGACTAGCGGGAGTTGACTACGAGCAGTACTTC; CDR3: CASSPGLAGVDYEQYF
D: TRBD2; J: TRBJ2-1; size: NA; V: TRBV5-6; DNA: TGTGCCAGCAGCTTGTGGACTAGCGGGAGCTTGGATGAGCAGTTCTTC; CDR3: CASSLWTSGSLDEQFF